The clone carrying this T cell receptor (beta chain) was counted many times. Antigen specificity is unknown. This entry comes from a study of human T cells and chemical hapten exposure. Findings and limits, study-wide: Donors had alopecia, so their immune response may differ from healthy people's. There was no change with DPC sensitization in TCRs above 1 in 1000 frequency.

What the library attached to individual cDNA molecules were unique molecular identifiers. Each CDR3 protein is one row after TCRdb ran MiXCR on the RACE reads. This sample has approximately 350,000 distinct CDR3 sequences; just under 6.5% occur once, and the top ten carry approximately 5.4%. The CDR3 covers 17 residues. Germline V gives CDR1 SEHNR, CDR2 FQNEAQ (reference sequence). V was cut by 1 base and J by 0 bases, with 15 bases left in between. The time point denotes: patch test 2, 6 weeks after DPC sensitization. Treatment reported: therapeutic diphenylcyclopropenone sensitization with weekly scalp DPC.

This material consisted of whole blood, taken in connection with sensitization to the hapten diphenylcyclopropenone (DPC). This sequence joins TRBV7-9 and TRBJ1-1, with a tentative D call TRBD1 (5 bases). This TCR came from a woman under 30 with alopecia areata. Some clones in this sample may be carry-over from other donors' samples. Here the CDR3 reads CASSLDGADRLNTEAFF. Written as DNA, the CDR3 is TGTGCCAGCAGCTTAGACGGTGCAGACAGACTGAACACTGAAGCTTTCTTT. Using reference TRBV7-9 and TRBJ1-1 for the parts outside the CDR3, the full variable domain is DTGVSQNPRHKITKRGQNVTFRCDPISEHNRLYWYRQTLGQGPEFLTYFQNEAQLEKSRLLSDRFSAERPKGSFSTLEIQRTEQGDSAMYLCASSLDGADRLNTEAFFGQGTRLTVV.